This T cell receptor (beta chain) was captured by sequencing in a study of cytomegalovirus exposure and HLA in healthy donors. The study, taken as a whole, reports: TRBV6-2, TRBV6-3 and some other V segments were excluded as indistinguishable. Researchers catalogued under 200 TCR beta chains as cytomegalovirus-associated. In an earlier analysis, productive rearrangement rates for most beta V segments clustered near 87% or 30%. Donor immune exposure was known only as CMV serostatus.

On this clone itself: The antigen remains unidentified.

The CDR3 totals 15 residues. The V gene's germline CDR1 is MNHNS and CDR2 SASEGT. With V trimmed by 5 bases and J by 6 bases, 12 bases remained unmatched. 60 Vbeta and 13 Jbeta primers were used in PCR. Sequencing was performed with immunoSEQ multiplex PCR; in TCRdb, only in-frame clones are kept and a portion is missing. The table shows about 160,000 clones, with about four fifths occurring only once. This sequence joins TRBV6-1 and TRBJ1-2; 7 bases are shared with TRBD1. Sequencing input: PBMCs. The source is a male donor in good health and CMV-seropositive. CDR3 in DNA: TGTGCCAGCAGTATCTCAGGGACAGCTTTAGATGGCTACACCTTC. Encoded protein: CASSISGTALDGYTF.